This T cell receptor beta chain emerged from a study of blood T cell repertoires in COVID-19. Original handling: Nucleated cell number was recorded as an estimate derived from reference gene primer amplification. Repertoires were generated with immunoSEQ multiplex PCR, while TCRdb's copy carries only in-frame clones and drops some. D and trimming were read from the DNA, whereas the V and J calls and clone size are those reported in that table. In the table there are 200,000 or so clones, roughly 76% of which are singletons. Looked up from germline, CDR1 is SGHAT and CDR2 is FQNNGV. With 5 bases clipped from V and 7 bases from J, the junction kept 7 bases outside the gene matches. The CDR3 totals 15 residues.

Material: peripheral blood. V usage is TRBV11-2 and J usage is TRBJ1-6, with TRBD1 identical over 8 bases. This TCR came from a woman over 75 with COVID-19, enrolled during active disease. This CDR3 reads CASSRGQGMNSPLHF. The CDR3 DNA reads TGTGCCAGCAGCCGCGGACAGGGCATGAATTCACCCCTCCACTTT.